The 28 T cell receptor beta chains listed next were all sequenced from one sample in a study of technical replicates of blood from a handful of donors. Produced via immunoSEQ multiplex PCR; TCRdb's table is partial and in-frame only. Of around 76,000 clones listed, less than 99% are singletons. What was sequenced was T cells isolated from PBMCs. The receptor source for this set is a human donor in good health.

The rearrangement joins TRBV4-1 to TRBJ1-4; D not certain. The CDR3 contains 12 residues. The V and J ends lost 1 base and 8 bases respectively, with 5 bases between them. Germline CDR1 and CDR2: MGHRA and YSYEKL. The CDR3 DNA reads as TGCGCCAGCAGCCAAGTCCCAGAAAAACTGTTTTTT. Protein product: CASSQVPEKLFF.

This clone was detected once. The chain combines TRBV5-6 with TRBJ2-2, with D possibly TRBD1 on 7 matching bases. CDR1 and CDR2 (germline): SGHDT, YYEEEE. V was trimmed by 3 bases and J by 1 base, leaving 13 bases between them. The CDR3 extends over 16 amino acids. DNA of the CDR3: TGTGCCAGCAGCTCGGGGGACAGAGAGAACACCGGGGAGCTGTTTTTT. Amino acid sequence: CASSSGDRENTGELFF.

The CDR3 here is CASSLSYRETQYF. CDR3 nucleotide sequence: TGTGCCAGCAGTTTATCTTATCGAGAGACCCAGTACTTC. This rearrangement joins TRBV27 to TRBJ2-5; D ambiguous. CDR3 length equals 13 residues. V was cut by 0 bases and J by 4 bases, with 6 bases left in between. Germline assignment: CDR1 MNHEY and CDR2 SMNVEV (reference sequence).

V usage is TRBV28 and J usage is TRBJ1-5, with 10 bases aligning to TRBD1. The CDR3 totals 14 residues. Germline V gives CDR1 MDHEN, CDR2 SYDVKM. V dropped 3 bases and J dropped 8; count of bases not matched to a gene: 4. CDR3 sequence reads: CASSLTGGIKPQHF. CDR3 nucleotide sequence: TGTGCCAGCAGTTTGACAGGGGGCATAAAGCCCCAGCATTTT.

V and J are TRBV18 and TRBJ2-6, with TRBD2 matching 8 bases. V was pared by 3 bases and J by 0 bases, with 4 bases of the junction left unmatched. Germline assignment: CDR1 KGHSH and CDR2 LQKENI. This CDR3 comprises 17 residues. Written as DNA, the CDR3 is TGTGCCAGCTCACCTACTAGCGGAAGCTCTGGGGCCAACGTCCTGACTTTC. Translation gives CASSPTSGSSGANVLTF.

This chain links TRBV4-1 with TRBJ2-7; 10 positions agree with TRBD2. The CDR3 is made up of 16 amino acids. Looked up from germline, CDR1 is MGHRA and CDR2 is YSYEKL. V lost 2 bases and J lost 6; bases outside the gene matches: 10. CDR3 nucleotide sequence: TGCGCCAGCAGCCAAACAGAGATAGCGGGAGGTCGCGAGCAGTACTTC. Translation: CASSQTEIAGGREQYF.

The rearrangement joins TRBV11-3 to TRBJ1-2; possible D gene TRBD1, 5 bases. The germline CDR1 and CDR2 sequences are SGHNT and YENEEA. Trimming stripped 0 bases from V and 5 bases from J, with 19 bases between. The CDR3 length is 17 residues. The CDR3 DNA follows: TGTGCCAGCAGCTTAGATGAGAGGAGGGGATTGTTTTATGGCTACACCTTC. It yields the protein CASSLDERRGLFYGYTF. Using reference TRBV11-3 and TRBJ1-2 for the parts outside the CDR3, the full variable domain is EAGVVQSPRYKIIEKKQPVAFWCNPISGHNTLYWYLQNLGQGPELLIRYENEEAVDDSQLPKDRFSAERLKGVDSTLKIQPAELGDSAVYLCASSLDERRGLFYGYTFGSGTRLTVV.

This sequence joins TRBV29-1 and TRBJ2-2; 12 nucleotides align to TRBD2. CDR1 SQVTM and CDR2 ANQGSEA come from the germline V gene. There are 16 residues in the CDR3. Trimming removed 1 base from V and 7 bases from J; junction bases left unmatched: 7. CDR3 DNA: TGCAGCGTTGAAGGAGTGACTAGCGGGAGCGTCGGGGAGCTGTTTTTT. Its translation is CSVEGVTSGSVGELFF.

This clone was recorded only once. This chain links TRBV11-3 with TRBJ2-2; D not certain. V shed 3 bases and J shed 1 base, with 6 bases lying between them. Germline values: CDR1 SGHNT, CDR2 YENEEA. This CDR3 region has 14 residues. The DNA of the CDR3 is TGTGCCAGCAGCTTCTCCGGGAACACCGGGGAGCTGTTTTTT. Translating it yields CASSFSGNTGELFF.

This chain joins TRBV5-4 and TRBJ2-3, with 16 bases fitting TRBD2. The CDR3 runs to 16 residues. Germline V lookup: CDR1 SGHNT, CDR2 YYREEE (reference sequence). V trimming: 4 bases; J trimming: 2 bases; junction bases outside the gene matches: 1. This chain's CDR3 is CASSGTSGRVTDTQYF. CDR3 sequence (DNA): TGTGCCAGCAGCGGGACTAGCGGGAGGGTCACAGATACGCAGTATTTT.

The chain couples TRBV6-5 to TRBJ2-3; 7 bases fit TRBD1. This CDR3 has 14 residues. Germline assignment: CDR1 MNHEY and CDR2 SVGAGI. With 5 bases clipped from V and 4 bases from J, the junction kept 6 bases outside the gene matches. Here the CDR3 reads CASSPDRASDTQYF. CDR3 nucleotide sequence: TGTGCCAGCAGTCCCGACAGGGCCTCAGATACGCAGTATTTT.

J is TRBJ2-2 and V is TRBV4-3; 9 bases agree with TRBD2. Germline V gene lookup returns CDR1 LGHNA and CDR2 YSLEER. The CDR3 extends over 19 amino acids. Unmatched junction bases numbered 12, after V lost 1 base and J lost 3 bases. The CDR3 nucleotides read TGCGCCAGCAGCCAAGTGCTGAGACTAGCGGAAGGGGACACCGGGGAGCTGTTTTTT. Its translation is CASSQVLRLAEGDTGELFF.

For the CDR3, the DNA is TGTGCCAGCAGTTCCCTGGGCGCCAATGAGCAGTTCTTC. Its protein product is CASSSLGANEQFF. The rearrangement joins TRBV6-5 to TRBJ2-1; the D is unclear. Germline values: CDR1 MNHEY, CDR2 SVGAGI. Trimming left V 4 bases short and J 6 bases short, with 10 bases between. The CDR3 covers 13 residues.

The chain has TRBV6-5 and TRBJ1-2; D might be TRBD1 (6 bases). V shed 4 bases and J shed 3 bases, with 9 bases lying between them. CDR1 and CDR2 from the germline V gene are MNHEY and SVGAGI. This CDR3 contains 13 residues. The CDR3 region is CASSWTEDYGYTF. CDR3 bases: TGTGCCAGCAGTTGGACAGAGGACTATGGCTACACCTTC.

The J gene is TRBJ2-1, the V gene TRBV14; TRBD2 matches 7 bases. The CDR3 contains 18 residues. With V trimmed by 3 bases and J by 6 bases, 17 bases remained unmatched. The germline V gene has CDR1 SGHDN and CDR2 FVKESK. The CDR3 region is CASSHPPASGRETNEQFF. The CDR3 DNA sequence: TGTGCCAGCAGCCACCCTCCGGCTAGCGGCAGAGAGACCAATGAGCAGTTCTTC.

CDR3 amino acids: CASSVRGNTGELFF. Written as DNA, the CDR3 is TGTGCCAGCAGCGTTCGGGGGAACACCGGGGAGCTGTTTTTT. This chain connects TRBV9 to TRBJ2-2; TRBD2 might be the D (5 bases). The CDR3 runs to 14 residues. Trimming pared 2 bases from V and 1 base from J, leaving 6 bases between. CDR1 is SGDLS and CDR2 is YYNGEE in the germline V gene.

The chain is built from TRBV5-1 and TRBJ2-7; TRBD2 aligns across 8 bases. The germline V gene has CDR1 SGHRS and CDR2 YFSETQ. V gave up 2 bases and J gave up 7 bases; unmatched junction bases: 2. The CDR3 loop spans 12 amino acids. The CDR3 DNA follows: TGCGCCAGCAGCTTCTCGGGAGGGGAGCAGTACTTC. The encoded protein is CASSFSGGEQYF.

The V call is TRBV6-1, the J call TRBJ2-3; 9 nucleotides agree with TRBD2. Germline values: CDR1 MNHNS, CDR2 SASEGT. This CDR3 is 16 amino acids long. V lost 2 bases, J lost 5 bases, and 8 bases stayed unmatched. This chain's CDR3 is CASSEFLAGGLDTQYF. Here the CDR3 DNA reads TGTGCCAGCAGTGAATTTCTGGCGGGAGGGTTAGATACGCAGTATTTT.

The sample holds one count of this clone. This chain links TRBV9 with TRBJ2-1, with 9 bases matching TRBD1. V lost 1 base and J lost 4; bases outside the gene matches: 3. This CDR3 spans 15 amino acids. Germline CDR1 and CDR2: SGDLS and YYNGEE. The CDR3 DNA sequence: TGTGCCAGCAGCGTACAGGACAGGGGTTACAATGAGCAGTTCTTC. This translates into CASSVQDRGYNEQFF.

The CDR3 coding sequence is TGTGCCAGCAGCCAAGGGGACAGGGTGAACACTGAAGCTTTCTTT. Its protein product is CASSQGDRVNTEAFF. The gene calls are TRBV14 and TRBJ1-1; 9 bases are a match to TRBD1. The V segment lost 1 base and the J segment 0 bases; nucleotides outside the gene matches: 0. Germline-derived CDR1 and CDR2 are SGHDN and FVKESK. The CDR3 is 15 residues long.

This chain joins TRBV6-5 and TRBJ1-2, with D unclear. Trimming pared 0 bases from V and 0 bases from J, leaving 8 bases between. Germline V lookup: CDR1 MNHEY, CDR2 SVGAGI. This CDR3 is built from 15 residues. The CDR3: CASSYSSEANYGYTF. In DNA form, the CDR3 reads TGTGCCAGCAGTTACTCTTCAGAAGCTAACTATGGCTACACCTTC.

The chain has TRBV6-5 and TRBJ2-7, with TRBD2 matching over 11 bases. The germline CDR1 and CDR2 sequences are MNHEY and SVGAGI. Unmatched junction bases numbered 5, after V lost 0 bases and J lost 4 bases. The CDR3 spans 16 residues. CDR3 protein: CASSYSTSGSGYEQYF. The DNA of the CDR3 is TGTGCCAGCAGTTACTCTACTAGCGGGAGTGGGTACGAGCAGTACTTC.

The gene calls are TRBV11-3 and TRBJ2-3; a weak D match, TRBD2 (6 bases). Germline loops: CDR1 SGHNT, CDR2 YENEEA. V was pared by 0 bases and J by 6 bases, with 10 bases between. The CDR3 contains 14 residues. CDR3 in DNA: TGTGCCAGCAGCTTAGACTGGGGGGAGGATACGCAGTATTTT. This sequence encodes CASSLDWGEDTQYF.

This clone appeared once. The rearrangement uses TRBV29-1 and TRBJ2-7; the D gene is possibly TRBD1 (6 bases). Between the trimmed V and J ends, which lost 3 bases and 2 bases, there was a span of 14 bases. The germline V gene encodes CDR1 SQVTM and CDR2 ANQGSEA. The CDR3 is made up of 14 amino acids. CDR3 residues: CSVDYGQYPYEQYF. In DNA form, the CDR3 reads TGCAGCGTTGATTACGGACAGTACCCCTACGAGCAGTACTTC.

CDR3 in amino acids: CASSFPFYEQYF. In nucleotides, the CDR3 is TGTGCCAGCAGCTTCCCGTTTTACGAGCAGTACTTC. This chain connects TRBV28 to TRBJ2-7; D is uncertain. V was trimmed by 6 bases and J by 4 bases, leaving 10 bases between them. CDR3 size: 12 residues. Germline lookup yields CDR1 MDHEN and CDR2 SYDVKM.

The CDR3 sequence is CATKGSGRSYEQYF. The CDR3 coding sequence is TGTGCCACCAAGGGCTCCGGGAGATCGTACGAGCAGTACTTC. V is TRBV5-4 and J is TRBJ2-7; the D gene is possibly TRBD2 (6 bases). The V and J ends lost 9 bases and 4 bases respectively, with 20 bases between them. Germline values: CDR1 SGHNT, CDR2 YYREEE (reference sequence). The CDR3 is 14 residues long.

The CDR3: CASSFGAGSKVVDTQYF. CDR3 DNA sequence: TGTGCCAGCAGCTTTGGTGCGGGTAGCAAGGTGGTAGATACGCAGTATTTT. V and J are TRBV7-3 and TRBJ2-3; D is possibly TRBD2 (5 bases). Germline values: CDR1 SGHTA, CDR2 FQGTGA. Trimming left V 3 bases short and J 5 bases short, with 21 bases between. The CDR3 is made up of 17 amino acids. Full variable domain (rest looked up from reference TRBV7-3 and TRBJ2-3): GAGVSQTPSNKVTEKGKYVELRCDPISGHTALYWYRQSLGQGPEFLIYFQGTGAADDSGLPNDRFFAVRPEGSVSTLKIQRTERGDSAVYLCASSFGAGSKVVDTQYFGPGTRLTVL.

The chain employs TRBV27 and TRBJ1-2, with D possibly being TRBD1 (6 bases). V was shortened by 6 bases and J by 3 bases, with 17 bases between the two germline ends. The CDR3 totals 15 residues. CDR1 and CDR2 from the germline V gene are MNHEY and SMNVEV (reference sequence). CDR3 nucleotide sequence: TGTGCCAGCAGGGAACTCAACAGGGTAGACTATGGCTACACCTTC. It specifies CASRELNRVDYGYTF.